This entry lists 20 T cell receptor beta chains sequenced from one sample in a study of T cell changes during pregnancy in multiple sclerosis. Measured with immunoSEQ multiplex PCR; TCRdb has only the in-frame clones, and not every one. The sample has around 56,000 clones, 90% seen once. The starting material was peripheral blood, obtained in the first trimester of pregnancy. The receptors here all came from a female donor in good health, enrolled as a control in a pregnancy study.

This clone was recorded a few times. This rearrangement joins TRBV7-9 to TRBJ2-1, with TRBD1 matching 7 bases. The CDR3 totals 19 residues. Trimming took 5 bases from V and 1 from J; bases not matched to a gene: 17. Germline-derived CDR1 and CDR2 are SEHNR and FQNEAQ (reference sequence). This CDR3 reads CASSLGQVDVFGSYNEQFF. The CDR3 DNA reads TGTGCCAGCAGCCTAGGACAGGTGGATGTATTTGGGTCCTACAATGAGCAGTTCTTC.

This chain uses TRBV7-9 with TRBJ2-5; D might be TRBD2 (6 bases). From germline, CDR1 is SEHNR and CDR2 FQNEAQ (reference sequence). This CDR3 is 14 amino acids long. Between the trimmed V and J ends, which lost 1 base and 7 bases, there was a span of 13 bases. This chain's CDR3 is CASSLGGAGGTQYF. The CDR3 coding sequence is TGTGCCAGCAGCTTAGGAGGCGCCGGGGGGACCCAGTACTTC.

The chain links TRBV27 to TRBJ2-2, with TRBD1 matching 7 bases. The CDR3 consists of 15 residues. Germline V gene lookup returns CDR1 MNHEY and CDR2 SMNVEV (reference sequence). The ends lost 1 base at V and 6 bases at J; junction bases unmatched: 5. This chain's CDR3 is CASSLYRGKAGELFF. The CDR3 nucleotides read TGTGCCAGCAGTTTATACAGGGGCAAGGCCGGGGAGCTGTTTTTT.

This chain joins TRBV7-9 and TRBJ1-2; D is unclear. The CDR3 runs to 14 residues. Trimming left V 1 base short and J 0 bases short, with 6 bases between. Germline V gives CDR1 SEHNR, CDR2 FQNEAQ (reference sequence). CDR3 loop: CASSLGRANYGYTF. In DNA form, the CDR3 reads TGTGCCAGCAGCTTAGGGAGGGCTAACTATGGCTACACCTTC.

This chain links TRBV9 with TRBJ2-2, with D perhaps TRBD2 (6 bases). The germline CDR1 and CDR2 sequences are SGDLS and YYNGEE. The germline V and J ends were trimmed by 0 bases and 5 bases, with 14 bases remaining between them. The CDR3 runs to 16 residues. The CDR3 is CASSVEATTRTGELFF. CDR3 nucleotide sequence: TGTGCCAGCAGCGTAGAGGCTACGACTAGGACCGGGGAGCTGTTTTTT.

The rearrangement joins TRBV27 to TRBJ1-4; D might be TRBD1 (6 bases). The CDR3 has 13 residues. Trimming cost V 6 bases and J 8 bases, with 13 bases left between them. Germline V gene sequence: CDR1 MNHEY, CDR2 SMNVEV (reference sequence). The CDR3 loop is CASSRGFREKLFF. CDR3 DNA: TGTGCCAGCAGCAGGGGATTTCGAGAAAAACTGTTTTTT.

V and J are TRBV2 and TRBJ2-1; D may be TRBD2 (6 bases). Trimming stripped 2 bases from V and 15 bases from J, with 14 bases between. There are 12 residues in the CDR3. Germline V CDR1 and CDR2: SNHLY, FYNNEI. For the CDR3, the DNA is TGTGCCAGCAGTGAATTTCGGGACTGGGGGTTCTTC. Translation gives CASSEFRDWGFF.

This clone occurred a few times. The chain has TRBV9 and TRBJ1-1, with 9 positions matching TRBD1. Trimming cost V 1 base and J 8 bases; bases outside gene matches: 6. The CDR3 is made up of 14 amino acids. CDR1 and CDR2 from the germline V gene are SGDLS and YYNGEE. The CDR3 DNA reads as TGTGCCAGCAGCGTAACAGGGGGCAGTGGGGAAGCTTTCTTT. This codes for CASSVTGGSGEAFF.

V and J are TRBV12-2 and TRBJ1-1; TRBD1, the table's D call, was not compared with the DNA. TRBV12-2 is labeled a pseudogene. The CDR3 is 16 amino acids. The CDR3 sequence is CASQSQFGQLNTEAFF. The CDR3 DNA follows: TGTGCAAGCCAATCTCAATTTGGACAGCTAAACACTGAAGCTTTCTTT.

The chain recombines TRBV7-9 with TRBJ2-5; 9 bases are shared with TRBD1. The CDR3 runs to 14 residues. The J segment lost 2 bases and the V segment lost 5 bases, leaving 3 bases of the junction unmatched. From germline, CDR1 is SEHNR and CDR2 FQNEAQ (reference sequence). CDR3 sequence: CASSLGQGQETQYF. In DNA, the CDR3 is TGTGCCAGCAGCCTAGGACAGGGGCAAGAGACCCAGTACTTC. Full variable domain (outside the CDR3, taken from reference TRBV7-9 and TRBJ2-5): DTGVSQNPRHKITKRGQNVTFRCDPISEHNRLYWYRQTLGQGPEFLTYFQNEAQLEKSRLLSDRFSAERPKGSFSTLEIQRTEQGDSAMYLCASSLGQGQETQYFGPGTRLLVL.

The CDR3: CASSFAGVYEQYF. CDR3 in DNA: TGTGCCAGCAGCTTTGCGGGGGTCTACGAGCAGTACTTC. The genes are TRBV7-8 and TRBJ2-7, with 7 nucleotides matching TRBD2. Germline trimming cut 3 bases from V and 3 bases from J; bases unmatched to any gene: 2. The CDR3 spans 13 residues. CDR1 and CDR2 from the germline V gene are SGHVS and FQNEAQ.

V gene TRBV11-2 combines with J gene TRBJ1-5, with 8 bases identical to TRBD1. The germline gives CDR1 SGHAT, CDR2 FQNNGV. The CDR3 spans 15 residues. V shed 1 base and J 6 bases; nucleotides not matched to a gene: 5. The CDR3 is CASSLGDRGGQPQHF. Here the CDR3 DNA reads TGTGCCAGCAGCTTAGGAGACAGGGGAGGTCAGCCCCAGCATTTT.

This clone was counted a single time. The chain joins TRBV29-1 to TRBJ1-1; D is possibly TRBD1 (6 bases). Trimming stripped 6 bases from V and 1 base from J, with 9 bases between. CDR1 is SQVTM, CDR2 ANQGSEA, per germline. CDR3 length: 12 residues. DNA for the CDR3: TGCAGCGTAGGACAGCAGAACACTGAAGCTTTCTTT. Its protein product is CSVGQQNTEAFF.

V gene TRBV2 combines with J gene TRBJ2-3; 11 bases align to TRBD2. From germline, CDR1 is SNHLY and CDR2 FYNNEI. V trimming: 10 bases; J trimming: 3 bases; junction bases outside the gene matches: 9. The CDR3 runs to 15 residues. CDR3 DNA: TGTGCCAACTTACTTAGCGGGGGGGTGACAGATACGCAGTATTTT. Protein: CANLLSGGVTDTQYF.

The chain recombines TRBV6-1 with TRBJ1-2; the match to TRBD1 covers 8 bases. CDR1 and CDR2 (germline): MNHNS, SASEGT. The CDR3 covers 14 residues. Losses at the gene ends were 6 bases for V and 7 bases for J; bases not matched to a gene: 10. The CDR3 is CASSSGGAGGGYTF. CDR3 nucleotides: TGTGCCAGCAGCTCAGGGGGCGCCGGGGGTGGCTACACCTTC.

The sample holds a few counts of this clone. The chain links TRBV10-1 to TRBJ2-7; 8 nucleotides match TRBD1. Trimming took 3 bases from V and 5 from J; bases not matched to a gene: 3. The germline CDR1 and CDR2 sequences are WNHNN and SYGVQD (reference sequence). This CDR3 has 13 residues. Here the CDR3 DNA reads TGCGCCAGCAGTGACGGACAGGGCGACGAGCAGTACTTC. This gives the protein CASSDGQGDEQYF.

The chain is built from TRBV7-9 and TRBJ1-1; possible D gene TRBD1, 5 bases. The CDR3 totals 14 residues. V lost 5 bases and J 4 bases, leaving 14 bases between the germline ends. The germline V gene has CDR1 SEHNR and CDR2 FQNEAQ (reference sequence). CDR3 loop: CASSRSMGLTEAFF. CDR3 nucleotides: TGTGCCAGCAGCCGGTCCATGGGGCTCACTGAAGCTTTCTTT.

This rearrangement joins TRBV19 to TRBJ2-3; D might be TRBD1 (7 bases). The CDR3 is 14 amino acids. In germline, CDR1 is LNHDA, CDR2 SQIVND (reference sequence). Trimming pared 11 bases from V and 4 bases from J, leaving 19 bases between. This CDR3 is CAAKDGGGADTQYF. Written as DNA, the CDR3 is TGTGCCGCTAAGGACGGAGGGGGCGCAGATACGCAGTATTTT.

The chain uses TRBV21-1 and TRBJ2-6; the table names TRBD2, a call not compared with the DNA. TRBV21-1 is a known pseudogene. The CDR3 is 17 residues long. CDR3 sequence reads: CASSKNGGGSGANVLTF. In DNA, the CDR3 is TGTGCCAGCAGCAAAAATGGGGGAGGCTCTGGGGCCAACGTCCTGACTTTC.

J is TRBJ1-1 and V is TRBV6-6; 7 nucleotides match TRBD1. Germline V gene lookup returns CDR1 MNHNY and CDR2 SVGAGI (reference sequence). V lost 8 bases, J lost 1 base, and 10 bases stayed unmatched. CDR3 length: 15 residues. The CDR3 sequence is CASQLQAGGNTEAFF. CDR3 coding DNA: TGTGCCAGCCAGTTACAGGCAGGGGGGAACACTGAAGCTTTCTTT.